This is a list of T cell receptor beta chains from one sample in a study of identical twins. MiXCR was run by TCRdb on the 5' RACE reads, yielding one entry per CDR3 protein. The data show 1.5 million to 2 million distinct CDR3 sequences, 32% seen once. Material: cord blood. The receptor source for this set is a newborn girl in good health. CDR3s include the opening cysteine and the closing phenylalanine or tryptophan. D genes are given only for firm matches. Rows give clone size only sometimes, using once, few, many, or a class for an expanded clone.

NA TRBJ2-3 NA TRBV11-3 CASADSSSTDTQYF TGTGCCAGCGCGGACAGTTCTAGCACAGATACGCAGTATTTT
NA TRBJ2-3 few TRBV28 CASSFILPPTDTQYF TGTGCCAGCAGTTTCATACTACCCCCCACAGATACGCAGTATTTT
TRBD2 TRBJ2-1 few TRBV4-1 CASSQGAAGWAEQFF TGCGCCAGCAGCCAAGGCGCAGCGGGATGGGCAGAGCAGTTCTTC
NA TRBJ2-3 NA TRBV6-5 CASSRTQTVTDTQYF TGTGCCAGCAGCCGCACGCAGACAGTCACAGATACGCAGTATTTT
NA TRBJ1-2 few TRBV20-1 CSASGGLKRGYTF TGCAGTGCTAGTGGAGGGTTGAAGCGCGGCTACACCTTC
NA TRBJ2-5 few TRBV20-1 CSATGLLSYQETQYF TGCAGTGCTACGGGACTCTTATCGTACCAAGAGACCCAGTACTTC
NA TRBJ1-2 many TRBV29-1 CSVAGSSYGYTF TGCAGCGTTGCAGGCTCCTCCTATGGCTACACCTTC
NA TRBJ2-7 NA TRBV11-2 CASSLDRQRPYEQYF TGTGCCAGCAGCTTAGATCGTCAGAGGCCATACGAGCAGTACTTC
NA TRBJ1-5 few TRBV3-1 CASSHGGYSNQPQHF TGTGCCAGCAGCCATGGGGGATATAGCAATCAGCCCCAGCATTTT
NA TRBJ2-1 few TRBV5-5 CASSSVYRVDEQFF TGTGCCAGCAGCTCAGTTTACAGGGTGGATGAGCAGTTCTTC
NA TRBJ2-3 few TRBV7-2 CASSLAALVYTDTQYF TGTGCCAGCAGCTTAGCGGCGTTAGTTTACACAGATACGCAGTATTTT
NA TRBJ2-7 few TRBV29-1 CSVPGLPFEEQYF TGCAGCGTGCCGGGCCTCCCATTTGAGGAGCAGTACTTC
NA TRBJ2-7 few TRBV28 CASTPMDRLISYEQYF TGTGCCAGCACCCCTATGGACAGATTAATCTCCTACGAGCAGTACTTC
NA TRBJ2-7 few TRBV15 CATSRDTGRYEQYF TGTGCCACCAGCAGAGATACAGGGCGCTACGAGCAGTACTTC
NA TRBJ1-1 NA TRBV21-1 CASSKTVTASSMNTEAFF TGTGCCAGCAGCAAAACTGTTACAGCCTCTTCCATGAACACTGAAGCTTTCTTT
NA TRBJ2-3 NA TRBV9 CASSADRITDTQYF TGTGCCAGCAGCGCGGACAGAATTACAGATACGCAGTATTTT
TRBD1 TRBJ2-3 many TRBV29-1 CSVETGAKDTQYF TGCAGCGTTGAGACAGGGGCGAAAGATACGCAGTATTTT
NA TRBJ2-7 few TRBV20-1 CSASKPRYEQYF TGCAGTGCTAGTAAACCCCGCTACGAGCAGTACTTC
NA TRBJ1-6 NA TRBV6-1 CASNRKSSYNSPLHF TGTGCCAGCAACCGCAAGAGCTCCTATAATTCACCCCTCCACTTT
NA TRBJ2-1 many TRBV28 CASSLGGGPNEQFF TGTGCCAGCAGTTTAGGAGGGGGGCCCAATGAGCAGTTCTTC
TRBD2 TRBJ2-3 NA TRBV20-1 CSASVSGGRSTDTQYF TGCAGTGCTAGCGTTAGCGGGGGGCGTAGCACAGATACGCAGTATTTT
NA TRBJ1-1 NA TRBV12-3/TRBV12-4 CASSGNQRITEAFF TGTGCCAGCAGTGGTAACCAACGGATCACTGAAGCTTTCTTT
TRBD1 TRBJ1-2 few TRBV3-1 CASRMDRAHGYTF TGTGCCAGCAGGATGGACAGGGCTCATGGCTACACCTTC
NA TRBJ1-6 NA TRBV7-2 CASSLGGASSYNSPLHF TGTGCCAGCAGCCTAGGCGGGGCCAGCTCCTATAATTCACCCCTCCACTTT
TRBD2 TRBJ2-1 NA TRBV6-5 CASSYSALAGLSSYNEQFF TGTGCCAGCAGTTACTCGGCGCTAGCGGGATTGAGCTCCTACAATGAGCAGTTCTTC
TRBD1 TRBJ1-5 NA TRBV12-3/TRBV12-4 CATSRQGWFNRPQHF TGTGCCACCTCAAGACAGGGATGGTTCAATCGGCCCCAGCATTTT
TRBD1 TRBJ1-4 NA TRBV4-1 CASSQVGQGYEKLFF TGCGCCAGCAGCCAAGTGGGACAGGGCTATGAAAAACTGTTTTTT
TRBD2 TRBJ2-5 NA TRBV27 CASSFKTSLSRETQYF TGTGCCAGCAGTTTCAAGACTAGCTTAAGCAGGGAGACCCAGTACTTC
TRBD1 TRBJ1-5 NA TRBV7-9 CASSLASTGGNQPQHF TGTGCCAGCAGCTTAGCGTCAACAGGGGGGAATCAGCCCCAGCATTTT